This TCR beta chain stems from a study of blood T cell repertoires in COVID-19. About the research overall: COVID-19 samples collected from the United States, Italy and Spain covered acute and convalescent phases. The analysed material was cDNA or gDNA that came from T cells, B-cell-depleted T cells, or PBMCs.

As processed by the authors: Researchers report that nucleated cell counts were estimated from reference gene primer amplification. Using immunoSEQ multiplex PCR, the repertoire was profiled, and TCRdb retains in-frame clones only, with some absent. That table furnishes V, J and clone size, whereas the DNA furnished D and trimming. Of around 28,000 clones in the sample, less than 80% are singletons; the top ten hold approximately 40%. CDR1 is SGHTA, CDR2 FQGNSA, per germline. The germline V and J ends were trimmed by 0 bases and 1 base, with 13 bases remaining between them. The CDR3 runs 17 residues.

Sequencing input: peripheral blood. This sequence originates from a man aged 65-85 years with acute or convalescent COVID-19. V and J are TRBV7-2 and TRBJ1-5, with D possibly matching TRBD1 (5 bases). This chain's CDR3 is CASSLARSRGSNQPQHF. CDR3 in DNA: TGTGCCAGCAGCTTAGCTCGATCCCGGGGGAGCAATCAGCCCCAGCATTTT.